A single sample is the source of the 16 T cell receptor beta chains below, sequenced in a study of cytomegalovirus exposure and HLA in healthy donors listed by TCRdb under 2017. The library was generated by the immunoSEQ multiplex PCR assay. For the multiplex PCR, a mixture combining 60 forward primers for TCR Vbeta segments and 13 reverse primers for TCR Jbeta segments was used. Imported from immuneACCESS, the table was reduced by TCRdb to in-frame sequences with V and J called. These copies leave out some clones; in studies compared against another copy, an unresolved V gene accounts for under half, and the cause of the remainder is not known. For this sample there are approximately 150,000 clones; around four fifths appear just once. 3% to 3.5% of the sample is in the top ten clones. The sample was PBMCs. The receptors here all came from a male donor in good health and CMV-seronegative.

This rearrangement joins TRBV7-8 to TRBJ2-1, with no clear D. Germline V lookup: CDR1 SGHVS, CDR2 FQNEAQ. The CDR3 is made up of 13 amino acids. The V end was cut by 2 bases, the J end by 6 bases, with 8 bases between. CDR3 protein: CASSLPPGNEQFF. The CDR3 DNA sequence: TGTGCCAGCAGCTTACCGCCGGGCAATGAGCAGTTCTTC.

The table lists this clone with a count of one. The gene calls are TRBV13 and TRBJ1-2; no reliable D call. Per the germline V gene, CDR1 is PRHDT and CDR2 is FYEKMQ (reference sequence). The CDR3 length is 15 residues. V dropped 5 bases and J dropped 3 bases, with 16 bases sitting between them. CDR3 nucleotide sequence: TGTGCCAGCAGCAAGAAGCCTGACACCTACTATGGCTACACCTTC. Translation: CASSKKPDTYYGYTF.

The chain is built from TRBV4-2 and TRBJ2-3, with 13 bases that match TRBD2. In germline, CDR1 is LGHNA, CDR2 YNFKEQ. The CDR3 consists of 16 residues. V gave up 1 base and J gave up 5 bases; unmatched junction bases: 3. The DNA of the CDR3 is TGTGCCAGCAGCCAAGGACTAGCGGGGGGAGGAGATACGCAGTATTTT. Its translation is CASSQGLAGGGDTQYF.

The gene calls are TRBV2 and TRBJ2-3; 7 bases map to TRBD1. CDR3 length: 13 amino acids. Per germline, CDR1 SNHLY and CDR2 FYNNEI. V dropped 4 bases and J dropped 10; count of bases not matched to a gene: 8. CDR3 amino acids: CASSGRDSKAQYF. Here the CDR3 DNA reads TGTGCCAGCAGTGGCAGGGACAGTAAAGCGCAGTATTTT.

This clone has just a few counts. An end of the junction differs from the germline gene, which may be a read error. This chain connects TRBV5-1 to TRBJ2-7, with 7 bases lining up with TRBD1. Germline CDR1 SGHRS, CDR2 YFSETQ. This CDR3 has 15 residues. CDR3 protein: CASSLEPARGQGRTF. In nucleotides, the CDR3 is TGCGCCAGCAGCTTGGAACCTGCGAGGGGGCAAGGGCGCACCTTC.

The chain links TRBV9 to TRBJ2-1, with TRBD2 identical over 8 bases. Trimming took 5 bases from V and 8 from J; bases not matched to a gene: 6. The CDR3 has 13 residues. The germline V gene has CDR1 SGDLS and CDR2 YYNGEE. DNA for the CDR3: TGTGCCAGCAGTCCCGGGACTAGATATGAGCAGTTCTTC. It codes for CASSPGTRYEQFF.

The V call is TRBV13, the J call TRBJ1-1, with TRBD1 matching 7 bases. J gave up 5 bases and V 5 bases, and 11 bases lay outside the gene matches. Germline CDR1 reads PRHDT; CDR2 reads FYEKMQ (reference sequence). The CDR3 length is 15 residues. The CDR3 DNA reads TGTGCCAGCAGCCCCAGGGGGAAAGGTGGGACTGAAGCTTTCTTT. Amino acids: CASSPRGKGGTEAFF.

The rearrangement uses TRBV7-2 and TRBJ2-7; 8 nucleotides line up with TRBD2. The junction had 4 bases not matched to a gene; V was cut back by 3 bases and J by 3 bases. CDR1 SGHTA and CDR2 FQGNSA come from the germline V gene. This CDR3 has 14 amino acids. DNA of the CDR3: TGTGCCAGCAGCTTTTTGGCGGGAGGCTACGAGCAGTACTTC. This gives the protein CASSFLAGGYEQYF.

Note on this clone: The DNA is omitted, as the CDR3 cannot be located on it reliably, and the CDR3 follows TCRdb's listing. CDR3 region: CASSKFGRGAHNEQFF. J is TRBJ2-1 and V is TRBV21-1; the table's D call, TRBD2, has no DNA check behind it. TRBV21-1 counts as a pseudogene. The CDR3 comprises 16 residues, both ends counted.

The chain is built from TRBV9 and TRBJ1-2, with 10 bases lining up with TRBD1. Germline values: CDR1 SGDLS, CDR2 YYNGEE. Trimming took 3 bases from V and 8 from J; bases not matched to a gene: 7. The CDR3 has 14 residues. The CDR3 DNA follows: TGTGCCAGCAGCGGGGGACAGGGGATCCGGGGCTACACCTTC. It is translated as CASSGGQGIRGYTF.

This sequence joins TRBV5-1 and TRBJ1-1; D is unclear. Trimming left V 0 bases short and J 4 bases short, with 10 bases between. In germline, CDR1 is SGHRS, CDR2 YFSETQ. This CDR3 has 14 amino acids. The CDR3 loop reads CASSLAARGTEAFF. The DNA for the CDR3 is TGCGCCAGCAGCTTGGCCGCTCGGGGCACTGAAGCTTTCTTT.

The chain joins TRBV2 to TRBJ1-1; TRBD1 might be the D (5 bases). Between the trimmed V and J ends, which lost 8 bases and 1 base, there was a span of 11 bases. The CDR3 runs 13 residues. The germline gives CDR1 SNHLY, CDR2 FYNNEI. CDR3 bases: TGTGCCAGCTATAGACAGAGGAACACTGAAGCTTTCTTT. Encoded protein: CASYRQRNTEAFF.

This chain connects TRBV2 to TRBJ1-2, with 7 bases that match TRBD1. This CDR3 contains 16 residues. CDR1 is SNHLY, CDR2 FYNNEI, per germline. V gave up 1 base and J gave up 3 bases; unmatched junction bases: 8. The CDR3 coding sequence is TGTGCCAGCAGTGAAGGATACAGGGGAGAGGACTATGGCTACACCTTC. Residues: CASSEGYRGEDYGYTF.

V is TRBV7-2 and J is TRBJ2-5; perhaps TRBD2 as D (5 bases). Per germline, CDR1 SGHTA and CDR2 FQGNSA. Trimming stripped 0 bases from V and 4 bases from J, with 18 bases between. The CDR3 is 17 residues long. The CDR3 DNA reads TGTGCCAGCAGCTTAGCGAGGGTTTGGGTTCGGGGAGAGACCCAGTACTTC. It is translated as CASSLARVWVRGETQYF.

This clone was recorded a few times. This sequence joins TRBV28 and TRBJ2-7; D unresolved. This CDR3 comprises 15 residues. Germline CDR1 reads MDHEN; CDR2 reads SYDVKM. With 6 bases removed from V and 4 bases from J, the gap between germline ends came to 19 bases. CDR3 region: CASSLTMAVHYEQYF. CDR3 nucleotides: TGTGCCAGCAGCCTAACGATGGCGGTACATTACGAGCAGTACTTC.

This clone appeared a single time. The chain links TRBV7-7 to TRBJ2-2; D possibly corresponds to TRBD2 (6 bases). Germline lookup yields CDR1 SSHAT and CDR2 FNYEAQ (reference sequence). The CDR3 sequence is 17 residues long. Trimming pared 1 base from V and 2 bases from J, leaving 14 bases between. CDR3 in DNA: TGTGCCAGCAGCTTAGTTTATCCCGGACTAAACACCGGGGAGCTGTTTTTT. Its protein is CASSLVYPGLNTGELFF.